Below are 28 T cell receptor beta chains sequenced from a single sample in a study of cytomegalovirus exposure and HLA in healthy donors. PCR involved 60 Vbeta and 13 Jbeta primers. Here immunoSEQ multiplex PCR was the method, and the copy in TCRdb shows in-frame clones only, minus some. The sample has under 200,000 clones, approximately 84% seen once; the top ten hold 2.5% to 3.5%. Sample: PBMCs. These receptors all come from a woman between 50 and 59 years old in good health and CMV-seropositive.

The CDR3 DNA sequence: TGTGCCAGCAGCGACGGGACAGTCCGTTATGGAAACACCATATATTTT. This translates into CASSDGTVRYGNTIYF. The chain links TRBV9 to TRBJ1-3, with 7 bases that match TRBD1. This CDR3 has 16 amino acids. V was clipped by 3 bases and J by 3 bases; unmatched bases: 9. Germline V gene lookup returns CDR1 SGDLS and CDR2 YYNGEE.

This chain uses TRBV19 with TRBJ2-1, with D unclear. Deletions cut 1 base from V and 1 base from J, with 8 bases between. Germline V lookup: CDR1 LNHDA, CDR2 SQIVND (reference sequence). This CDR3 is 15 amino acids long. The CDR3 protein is CASSIVDGSYNEQFF. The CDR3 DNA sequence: TGTGCCAGTAGTATAGTTGACGGGTCCTACAATGAGCAGTTCTTC.

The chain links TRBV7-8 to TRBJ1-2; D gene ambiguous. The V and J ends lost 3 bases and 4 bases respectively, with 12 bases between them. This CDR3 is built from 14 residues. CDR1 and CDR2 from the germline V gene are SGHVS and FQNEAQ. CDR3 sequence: CASSLEGWSYGYTF. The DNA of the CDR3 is TGTGCCAGCAGCTTGGAGGGTTGGAGCTATGGCTACACCTTC.

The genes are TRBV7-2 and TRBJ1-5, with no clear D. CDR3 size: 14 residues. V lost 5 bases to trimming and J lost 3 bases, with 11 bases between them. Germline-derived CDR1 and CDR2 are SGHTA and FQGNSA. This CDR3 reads CASSPLIYNQPQHF. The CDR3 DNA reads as TGTGCCAGCAGCCCACTGATCTACAATCAGCCCCAGCATTTT.

The CDR3 loop reads CASSGDRQETQYF. The CDR3 DNA sequence: TGTGCCAGCAGCGGGGACAGACAAGAGACCCAGTACTTC. V gene TRBV11-2 combines with J gene TRBJ2-5, with 7 positions matching TRBD1. V trimming: 5 bases; J trimming: 2 bases; junction bases outside the gene matches: 2. From germline, CDR1 is SGHAT and CDR2 FQNNGV. CDR3 length: 13 amino acids.

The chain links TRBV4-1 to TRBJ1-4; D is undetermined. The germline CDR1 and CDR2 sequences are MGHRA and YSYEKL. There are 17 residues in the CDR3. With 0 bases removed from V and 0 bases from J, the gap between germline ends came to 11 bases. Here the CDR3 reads CASSQEHGRATNEKLFF. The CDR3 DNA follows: TGCGCCAGCAGCCAAGAACATGGGAGGGCAACTAATGAAAAACTGTTTTTT.

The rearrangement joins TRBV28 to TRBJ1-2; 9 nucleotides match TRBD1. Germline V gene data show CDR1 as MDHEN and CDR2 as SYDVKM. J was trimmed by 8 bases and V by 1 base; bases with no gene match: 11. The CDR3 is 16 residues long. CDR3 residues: CASSLSQPGQGYGYTF. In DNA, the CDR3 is TGTGCCAGCAGTTTATCCCAACCCGGACAGGGGTACGGCTACACCTTC.

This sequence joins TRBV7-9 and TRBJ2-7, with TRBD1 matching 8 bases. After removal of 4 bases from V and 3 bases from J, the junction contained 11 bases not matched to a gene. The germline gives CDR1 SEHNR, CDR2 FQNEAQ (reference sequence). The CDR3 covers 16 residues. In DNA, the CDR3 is TGTGCCAGCAGCTCCAGACAGGGGAGGTCGGGCTACGAGCAGTACTTC. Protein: CASSSRQGRSGYEQYF. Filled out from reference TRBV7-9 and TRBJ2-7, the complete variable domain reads DTGVSQNPRHKITKRGQNVTFRCDPISEHNRLYWYRQTLGQGPEFLTYFQNEAQLEKSRLLSDRFSAERPKGSFSTLEIQRTEQGDSAMYLCASSSRQGRSGYEQYFGPGTRLTVT.

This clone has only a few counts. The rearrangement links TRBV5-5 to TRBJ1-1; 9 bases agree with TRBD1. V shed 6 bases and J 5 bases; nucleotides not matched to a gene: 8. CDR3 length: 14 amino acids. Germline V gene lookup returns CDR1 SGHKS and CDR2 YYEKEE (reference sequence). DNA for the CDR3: TGTGCCAGCACCCCAGGGACAGGGCGAACTGAAGCTTTCTTT. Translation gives CASTPGTGRTEAFF.

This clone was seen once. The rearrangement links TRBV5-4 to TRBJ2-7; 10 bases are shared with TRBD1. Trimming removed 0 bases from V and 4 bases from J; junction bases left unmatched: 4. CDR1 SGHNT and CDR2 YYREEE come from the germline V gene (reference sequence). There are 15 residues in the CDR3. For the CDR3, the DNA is TGTGCCAGCAGCTTGGCCGGACAGGGGGTTTACGAGCAGTACTTC. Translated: CASSLAGQGVYEQYF.

CDR3 sequence (DNA): TGTGCCAGCAGCGTAGAGCTATACCCCTACGAGCAGTACTTC. Translating gives CASSVELYPYEQYF. This rearrangement joins TRBV9 to TRBJ2-7; D ambiguous. The CDR3 runs 14 residues. V was cut by 0 bases and J by 2 bases, with 9 bases left in between. Germline loops: CDR1 SGDLS, CDR2 YYNGEE.

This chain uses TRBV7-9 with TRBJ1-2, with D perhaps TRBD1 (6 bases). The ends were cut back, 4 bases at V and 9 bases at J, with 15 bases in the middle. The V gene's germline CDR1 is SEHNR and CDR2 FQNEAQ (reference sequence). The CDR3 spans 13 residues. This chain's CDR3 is CASSWEGTRRYTF. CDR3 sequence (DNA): TGTGCCAGCAGCTGGGAAGGGACAAGGCGCTACACCTTC.

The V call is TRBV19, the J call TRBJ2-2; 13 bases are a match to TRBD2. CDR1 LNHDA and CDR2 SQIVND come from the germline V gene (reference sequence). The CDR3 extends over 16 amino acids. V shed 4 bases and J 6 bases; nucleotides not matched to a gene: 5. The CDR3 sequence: CASSTAGTSGAGELFF. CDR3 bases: TGTGCCAGTAGTACGGCCGGGACTAGCGGGGCCGGGGAGCTGTTTTTT.

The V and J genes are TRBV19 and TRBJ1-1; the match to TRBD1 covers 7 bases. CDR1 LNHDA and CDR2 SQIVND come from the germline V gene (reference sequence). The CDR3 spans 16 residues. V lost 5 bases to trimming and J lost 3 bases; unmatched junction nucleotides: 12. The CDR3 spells CASSPRPRGQDTEAFF. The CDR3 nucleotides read TGTGCCAGTAGTCCCCGGCCGAGGGGGCAGGACACTGAAGCTTTCTTT.

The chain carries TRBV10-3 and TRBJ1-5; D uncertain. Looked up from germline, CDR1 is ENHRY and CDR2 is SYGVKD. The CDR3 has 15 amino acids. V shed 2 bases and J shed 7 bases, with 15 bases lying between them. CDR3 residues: CAISERGEGDQPQHF. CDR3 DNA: TGTGCCATCAGTGAGCGCGGGGAGGGAGACCAGCCCCAGCATTTT.

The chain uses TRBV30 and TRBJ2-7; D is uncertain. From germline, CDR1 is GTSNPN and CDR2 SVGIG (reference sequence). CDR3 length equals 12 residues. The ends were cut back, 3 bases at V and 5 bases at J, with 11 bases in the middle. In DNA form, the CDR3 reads TGTGCCTGGAGCCGCAATCAGGACGAGCAGTACTTC. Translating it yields CAWSRNQDEQYF.

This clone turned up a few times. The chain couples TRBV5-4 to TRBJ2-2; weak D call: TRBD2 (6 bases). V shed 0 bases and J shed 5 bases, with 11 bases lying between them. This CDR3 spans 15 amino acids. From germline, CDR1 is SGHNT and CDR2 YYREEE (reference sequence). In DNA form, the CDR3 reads TGTGCCAGCAGCTTGGCGGGAGAGCTTACCGGGGAGCTGTTTTTT. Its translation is CASSLAGELTGELFF.

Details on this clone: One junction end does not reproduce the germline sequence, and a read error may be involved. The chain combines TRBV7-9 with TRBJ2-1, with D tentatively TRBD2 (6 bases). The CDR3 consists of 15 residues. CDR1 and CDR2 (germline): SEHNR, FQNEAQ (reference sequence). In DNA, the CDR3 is TGTACCAGCAGCCCGCCCGGAGGGATGTACAATGAGCAGTTCTTC. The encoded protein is CTSSPPGGMYNEQFF.

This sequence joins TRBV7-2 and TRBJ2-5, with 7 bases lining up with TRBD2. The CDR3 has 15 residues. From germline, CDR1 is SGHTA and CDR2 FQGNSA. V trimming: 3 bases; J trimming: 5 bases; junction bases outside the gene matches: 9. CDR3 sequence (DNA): TGTGCCAGCAGCTTCCAGCGGGGTGAAGGGGAGACCCAGTACTTC. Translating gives CASSFQRGEGETQYF.

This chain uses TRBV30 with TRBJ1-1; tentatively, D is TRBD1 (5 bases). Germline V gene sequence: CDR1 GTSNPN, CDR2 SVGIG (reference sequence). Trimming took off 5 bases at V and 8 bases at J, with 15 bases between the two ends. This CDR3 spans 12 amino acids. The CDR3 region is CAWASTGSEAFF. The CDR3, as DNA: TGTGCCTGGGCATCAACAGGCTCCGAAGCTTTCTTT.

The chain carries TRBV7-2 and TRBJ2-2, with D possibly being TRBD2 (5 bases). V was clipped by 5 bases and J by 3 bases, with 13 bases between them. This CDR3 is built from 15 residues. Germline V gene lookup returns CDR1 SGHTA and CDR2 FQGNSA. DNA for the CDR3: TGTGCCAGCAGCCCACAGACCGGGGACACCGGGGAGCTGTTTTTT. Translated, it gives CASSPQTGDTGELFF.

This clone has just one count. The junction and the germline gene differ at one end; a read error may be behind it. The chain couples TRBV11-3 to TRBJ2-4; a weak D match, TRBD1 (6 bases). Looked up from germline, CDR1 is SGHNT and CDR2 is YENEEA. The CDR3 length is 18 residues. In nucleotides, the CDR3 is TGTGCCAGCAGCCATCGTTTCCCCGACGGGACAAAAGTCAACAGTCAGTACTTC. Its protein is CASSHRFPDGTKVNSQYF.

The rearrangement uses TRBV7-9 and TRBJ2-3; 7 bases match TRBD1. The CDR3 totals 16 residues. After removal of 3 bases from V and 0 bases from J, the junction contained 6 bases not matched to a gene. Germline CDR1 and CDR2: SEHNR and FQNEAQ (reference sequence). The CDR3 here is CASSFPTGQSTDTQYF. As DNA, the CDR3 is TGTGCCAGCAGCTTCCCAACGGGACAGAGCACAGATACGCAGTATTTT.

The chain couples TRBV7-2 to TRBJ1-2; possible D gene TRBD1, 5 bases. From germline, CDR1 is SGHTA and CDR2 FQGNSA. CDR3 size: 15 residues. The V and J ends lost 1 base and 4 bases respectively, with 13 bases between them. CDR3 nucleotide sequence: TGTGCCAGCAGCTTAGAGGGAGGGGTTAGCTATGGCTACACCTTC. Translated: CASSLEGGVSYGYTF.

The CDR3 bases are TGTGCCAGCAGCCGGACTAGCGCTAATCTGAACACCGGGGAGCTGTTTTTT. This sequence encodes CASSRTSANLNTGELFF. V and J are TRBV11-3 and TRBJ2-2; 9 positions match TRBD2. The CDR3 is 17 amino acids. V shed 5 bases and J 1 base; nucleotides not matched to a gene: 8. Germline V lookup: CDR1 SGHNT, CDR2 YENEEA.

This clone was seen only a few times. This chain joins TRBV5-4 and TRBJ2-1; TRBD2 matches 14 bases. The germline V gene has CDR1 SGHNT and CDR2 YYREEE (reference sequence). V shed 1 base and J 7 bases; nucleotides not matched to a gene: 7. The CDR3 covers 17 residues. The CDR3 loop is CASSLKGLAGAINEQFF. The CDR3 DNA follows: TGTGCCAGCAGCTTGAAGGGACTAGCGGGGGCCATTAATGAGCAGTTCTTC.

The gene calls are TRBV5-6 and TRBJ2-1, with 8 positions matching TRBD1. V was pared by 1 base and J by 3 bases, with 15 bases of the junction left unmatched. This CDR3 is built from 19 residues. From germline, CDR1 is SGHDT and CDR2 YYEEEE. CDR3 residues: CASSLTGPGGLVLYNEQFF. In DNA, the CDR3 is TGTGCCAGCAGCTTGACCGGGCCAGGGGGCCTGGTCCTCTACAATGAGCAGTTCTTC.

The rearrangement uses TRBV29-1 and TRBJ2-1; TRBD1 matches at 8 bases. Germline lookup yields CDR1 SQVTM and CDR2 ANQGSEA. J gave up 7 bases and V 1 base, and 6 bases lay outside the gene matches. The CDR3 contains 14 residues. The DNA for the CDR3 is TGCAGCGTTGAAGGTGGGCAGGGGGCGAATGAGCAGTTCTTC. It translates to CSVEGGQGANEQFF.